This T cell receptor beta chain was identified in a study of blood T cell repertoires in COVID-19. Study overall: Samples representing acute and convalescent COVID-19 were sourced from the United States, Italy and Spain. T cells, B-cell-depleted T cells, or PBMCs supplied cDNA or gDNA.

This CDR3 is 13 amino acids long. Germline CDR1 and CDR2: LNHDA and SQIVND (reference sequence). V lost 5 bases, J lost 1 base, and 8 bases lay in between. TCRdb's table, derived via immunoSEQ multiplex PCR, lists solely in-frame clones and lacks some. The table shows about 250,000 clones, with approximately 89% occurring only once. This chain joins TRBV19 and TRBJ1-1; D unclear. This TCR was sampled from a woman in her sixties or seventies who had recovered from COVID-19. Sequencing was performed on peripheral blood. The DNA for the CDR3 is TGTGCCAGTAGTGCCTCAGGGAACACTGAAGCTTTCTTT. Translating it yields CASSASGNTEAFF.